These 25 T cell receptor beta chains came from one sample sequenced in a study of cytomegalovirus exposure and HLA in healthy donors. The protocol was immunoSEQ multiplex PCR, while the TCRdb copy is restricted to in-frame clones and leaves out a portion. The sample contains approximately 240,000 clones, around nine tenths of which appear only once. The specimen was PBMCs. These receptors originate from a woman younger than 35 in good health and CMV-seronegative.

The V and J genes are TRBV5-6 and TRBJ1-2, with unresolved D. This CDR3 has 15 residues. Germline CDR1 and CDR2: SGHDT and YYEEEE. V dropped 4 bases and J dropped 8 bases, with 21 bases sitting between them. CDR3 coding DNA: TGTGCCAGCAGCCGCCAGGTGCGGGCGGCGGGAGGCTACACCTTC. This sequence encodes CASSRQVRAAGGYTF.

This clone was seen just once. The CDR3 nucleotides are TGTGCCATCAGTGAGTCTTGGGGACAGGGGGACAACGAGCAGTACTTC. Its protein product is CAISESWGQGDNEQYF. V usage is TRBV10-3 and J usage is TRBJ2-7, with 11 bases that match TRBD1. The CDR3 totals 16 residues. After removal of 0 bases from V and 5 bases from J, the junction contained 6 bases not matched to a gene. Germline values: CDR1 ENHRY, CDR2 SYGVKD.

V and J are TRBV7-8 and TRBJ2-6; 11 bases match TRBD1. Unmatched junction bases numbered 5, after V lost 5 bases and J lost 2 bases. Germline values: CDR1 SGHVS, CDR2 FQNEAQ. The CDR3 loop spans 17 amino acids. The CDR3, as DNA: TGTGCCAGCAGCACGGACAGGGGGCGTGCTGGGGCCAACGTCCTGACTTTC. This translates into CASSTDRGRAGANVLTF.

This chain uses TRBV15 with TRBJ1-2; the match to TRBD1 covers 7 bases. Germline V lookup: CDR1 LNHNV, CDR2 YYDKDF (reference sequence). With V trimmed by 8 bases and J by 4 bases, 7 bases remained unmatched. The CDR3 is 13 residues long. The CDR3: CATSTGRPYGYTF. The CDR3 DNA follows: TGTGCCACCTCGACAGGGAGGCCCTATGGCTACACCTTC.

V and J are TRBV5-1 and TRBJ2-1; 12 nucleotides line up with TRBD2. Germline assignment: CDR1 SGHRS and CDR2 YFSETQ. Trimming removed 4 bases from V and 5 bases from J; junction bases left unmatched: 7. The CDR3 contains 16 residues. The CDR3 region is CASSPQLAGGHNEQFF. The CDR3 coding sequence is TGCGCCAGCAGCCCTCAACTAGCGGGAGGACACAATGAGCAGTTCTTC.

V is TRBV6-1 and J is TRBJ2-3; 7 bases fit TRBD1. The CDR3 runs to 14 residues. Trimming cost V 6 bases and J 2 bases; bases outside gene matches: 5. Per the germline V gene, CDR1 is MNHNS and CDR2 is SASEGT. CDR3 protein: CASRGTVDTDTQYF. DNA for the CDR3: TGTGCCAGCAGAGGGACAGTAGACACAGATACGCAGTATTTT.

This chain uses TRBV5-1 with TRBJ1-1, with 9 bases matching TRBD1. The CDR3 sequence is 15 residues long. Germline trimming cut 3 bases from V and 2 bases from J; bases unmatched to any gene: 5. The germline gives CDR1 SGHRS, CDR2 YFSETQ. The chain's CDR3 is CASSSGQGGNTEAFF. CDR3 nucleotide sequence: TGCGCCAGCAGCTCGGGACAGGGTGGAAACACTGAAGCTTTCTTT.

The V gene is TRBV5-6, the J gene TRBJ1-2; TRBD1 aligns across 9 bases. The V gene's germline CDR1 is SGHDT and CDR2 YYEEEE. With V trimmed by 0 bases and J by 4 bases, 7 bases remained unmatched. This CDR3 region has 16 residues. CDR3 protein: CASSLVNLGQGYGYTF. The CDR3 DNA reads TGTGCCAGCAGCTTGGTCAATTTGGGACAGGGCTATGGCTACACCTTC.

The chain links TRBV30 to TRBJ1-6; TRBD1 is a possible D gene (6 bases). V was pared by 0 bases and J by 10 bases, with 13 bases between. There are 14 residues in the CDR3. Germline lookup yields CDR1 GTSNPN and CDR2 SVGIG (reference sequence). The CDR3 loop reads CAWSVGGVNSPLHF. The CDR3 DNA reads as TGTGCCTGGAGTGTAGGGGGGGTAAACTCACCCCTCCACTTT.

The chain has TRBV7-3 and TRBJ2-2; possible D gene TRBD1, 7 bases. Germline assignment: CDR1 SGHTA and CDR2 FQGTGA. V lost 5 bases to trimming and J lost 4 bases, with 29 bases between them. CDR3 length: 20 residues. DNA for the CDR3: TGTGCCAGCAGCCGAGACAGGGTCGATGGCTGGAGGGCCTCCACCGGGGAGCTGTTTTTT. It yields the protein CASSRDRVDGWRASTGELFF.

The genes are TRBV28 and TRBJ2-7; the D gene is possibly TRBD1 (5 bases). The CDR3 extends over 18 amino acids. From germline, CDR1 is MDHEN and CDR2 SYDVKM. V lost 3 bases, J lost 0 bases, and 21 bases lay in between. This CDR3 is CASSFPALGVRSSYEQYF. For the CDR3, the DNA is TGTGCCAGCAGTTTTCCGGCCCTAGGGGTGAGGAGCTCCTACGAGCAGTACTTC.

The rearrangement joins TRBV6-5 to TRBJ1-2, with 7 nucleotides matching TRBD1. J lost 14 bases, V lost 2 bases, and 8 bases had no gene match. Germline CDR1 and CDR2: MNHEY and SVGAGI. The CDR3 is 12 residues long. CDR3 DNA sequence: TGTGCCAGCAGTTACAGACAGGGTCCTGTGACCTTC. This sequence encodes CASSYRQGPVTF.

V usage is TRBV30 and J usage is TRBJ1-4; D is uncertain. The CDR3 is made up of 15 amino acids. V was cut by 0 bases and J by 0 bases, with 8 bases left in between. Per germline, CDR1 GTSNPN and CDR2 SVGIG (reference sequence). As DNA, the CDR3 is TGTGCCTGGAGTGTACTAGGAACAACTAATGAAAAACTGTTTTTT. Translating gives CAWSVLGTTNEKLFF.

The CDR3 region is CASRRTEGSNQPQHF. For the CDR3, the DNA is TGTGCCAGTAGGCGGACAGAGGGGAGCAATCAGCCCCAGCATTTT. The chain is built from TRBV19 and TRBJ1-5; a weak D match, TRBD1 (6 bases). V lost 6 bases to trimming and J lost 1 base, with 13 bases between them. The CDR3 contains 15 residues. Germline lookup yields CDR1 LNHDA and CDR2 SQIVND (reference sequence).

Of note for this clone: The junction shows a germline mismatch at one end, possibly a read error. This chain uses TRBV30 with TRBJ2-7; 7 bases agree with TRBD2. This CDR3 has 14 residues. Germline V gene lookup returns CDR1 GTSNPN and CDR2 SVGIG (reference sequence). CDR3 in DNA: TGTGCCTGGAGTAGCGGGACTCCCTCCCACGAGCAGTACTTC. It yields the protein CAWSSGTPSHEQYF.

This sequence joins TRBV6-5 and TRBJ1-2; 7 bases are shared with TRBD1. There are 13 residues in the CDR3. CDR1 is MNHEY, CDR2 SVGAGI, per germline. V trimming: 8 bases; J trimming: 3 bases; junction bases outside the gene matches: 6. This CDR3 is CASSPGQYYGYTF. CDR3 DNA sequence: TGTGCCAGCTCTCCGGGACAGTACTATGGCTACACCTTC.

The chain's CDR3 is CASSPTTGGADTQYF. CDR3 nucleotides: TGCGCCAGCAGCCCAACGACAGGGGGCGCAGATACGCAGTATTTT. The rearrangement uses TRBV5-1 and TRBJ2-3; 10 bases map to TRBD1. CDR1 SGHRS and CDR2 YFSETQ come from the germline V gene. This CDR3 spans 15 amino acids. J was trimmed by 4 bases and V by 4 bases; bases with no gene match: 6. Full variable domain (missing parts from reference TRBV5-1 and TRBJ2-3): KAGVTQTPRYLIKTRGQQVTLSCSPISGHRSVSWYQQTPGQGLQFLFEYFSETQRNKGNFPGRFSGRQFSNSRSEMNVSTLELGDSALYLCASSPTTGGADTQYFGPGTRLTVL.

The rearrangement uses TRBV11-3 and TRBJ2-2, with 11 bases lining up with TRBD1. The CDR3 sequence is 15 residues long. With V trimmed by 4 bases and J by 5 bases, 3 bases remained unmatched. Per germline, CDR1 SGHNT and CDR2 YENEEA. CDR3 sequence (DNA): TGTGCCAGCAGCTACGGGACAGGGGGGACCGGGGAGCTGTTTTTT. Its translation is CASSYGTGGTGELFF. Full variable domain (outside the CDR3, taken from reference TRBV11-3 and TRBJ2-2): EAGVVQSPRYKIIEKKQPVAFWCNPISGHNTLYWYLQNLGQGPELLIRYENEEAVDDSQLPKDRFSAERLKGVDSTLKIQPAELGDSAVYLCASSYGTGGTGELFFGEGSRLTVL.

The chain links TRBV5-4 to TRBJ1-2; the D is unclear. In germline, CDR1 is SGHNT, CDR2 YYREEE (reference sequence). Trimming removed 0 bases from V and 6 bases from J, with 12 bases in between. This CDR3 is built from 14 residues. The CDR3 is CASSLDFYEDGYTF. The CDR3 DNA sequence: TGTGCCAGCAGCTTGGACTTCTACGAGGATGGCTACACCTTC.

The chain joins TRBV18 to TRBJ2-5; 11 positions agree with TRBD1. Germline values: CDR1 KGHSH, CDR2 LQKENI. Losses at the gene ends were 2 bases for V and 5 bases for J; bases not matched to a gene: 10. This CDR3 spans 17 amino acids. CDR3 residues: CASSPERDRGILETQYF. The CDR3 DNA is TGTGCCAGCTCACCAGAGAGGGACAGGGGGATTTTGGAGACCCAGTACTTC.

The chain has TRBV5-6 and TRBJ1-2, with a possible D match to TRBD1 (5 bases). The V end was cut by 4 bases, the J end by 13 bases, with 20 bases between. The CDR3 totals 13 residues. Germline V gene data show CDR1 as SGHDT and CDR2 as YYEEEE. The CDR3, as DNA: TGTGCCAGCAGCGGCGGAGGGACGGACTATCGCACCTTC. This translates into CASSGGGTDYRTF. Using reference TRBV5-6 and TRBJ1-2 for the parts outside the CDR3, the full variable domain is DAGVTQSPTHLIKTRGQQVTLRCSPKSGHDTVSWYQQALGQGPQFIFQYYEEEERQRGNFPDRFSGHQFPNYSSELNVNALLLGDSALYLCASSGGGTDYRTFGSGTRLTVV.

The rearrangement joins TRBV19 to TRBJ1-5; D remains unclear. The length of the CDR3 is 15 residues. Germline values: CDR1 LNHDA, CDR2 SQIVND (reference sequence). Trimming took 1 base from V and 5 from J, leaving 12 bases between them. This CDR3 reads CASSIGRDGYQPQHF. CDR3 nucleotides: TGTGCCAGTAGTATAGGACGCGACGGGTATCAGCCCCAGCATTTT.

The V call is TRBV30, the J call TRBJ2-7; D may be TRBD1 (5 bases). V lost 3 bases and J 10 bases, leaving 13 bases between the germline ends. The CDR3 has 11 amino acids. CDR1 is GTSNPN and CDR2 is SVGIG in the germline V gene (reference sequence). The CDR3 is CAWSVSGIQYF. The DNA of the CDR3 is TGTGCCTGGAGCGTTTCAGGGATTCAGTACTTC.

The V and J genes are TRBV18 and TRBJ1-3; D is ambiguous. Trimming took off 5 bases at V and 0 bases at J, with 17 bases between the two ends. The CDR3 has 17 amino acids. The germline gives CDR1 KGHSH, CDR2 LQKENI. CDR3 DNA: TGTGCCAGCTCAGCCGAGCTGGAGGCCTACTCTGGAAACACCATATATTTT. It specifies CASSAELEAYSGNTIYF.

The rearrangement uses TRBV30 and TRBJ1-1; 7 bases map to TRBD1. Unmatched junction bases numbered 8, after V lost 2 bases and J lost 8 bases. The CDR3 runs 13 residues. Germline V gene sequence: CDR1 GTSNPN, CDR2 SVGIG (reference sequence). The CDR3 DNA reads TGTGCCTGGAGTTTACAGGGGTCGAACGAAGCTTTCTTT. It is translated as CAWSLQGSNEAFF.